This T cell receptor beta chain was sequenced for a study of identical twins. Looked up from germline, CDR1 is SGHTA and CDR2 is FQGTGA. The CDR3 runs 12 residues. Trimming removed 5 bases from V and 6 bases from J, with 10 bases in between. Findings and limits, study-wide: Out-of-frame alpha sequences common to twins were enriched for low generation probability. Its conclusions, products of cross-sectional statistical analysis, did not come from following the same donors. Insertions were fewer in abundant cord blood beta clonotypes, whereas memory repertoires showed none of this pattern.

Template switching introduced a universal primer site, and the cDNA bore unique molecular identifiers. TCRdb analysed the 5' RACE reads with MiXCR anew, one entry per CDR3 protein. This sample has about 220,000 distinct CDR3 sequences; 9.4% occur once, and the top ten carry about 5%. With respect to this clonotype: Its antigen remains unidentified.

This chain uses TRBV7-3 with TRBJ1-2; no firm D call. What was sequenced was memory (CD45RO+) T cells sorted from blood. The source of this sequence is a woman under 30 in good health. The CDR3 region is CASSTRRNGYTF. CDR3 DNA: TGTGCCAGCAGCACGAGGAGGAATGGCTACACCTTC.